The sequence of this TCR beta chain was determined in a study of T cells in Graves' hyperthyroidism and ophthalmopathy. Whole-study findings and limits: The authors' 13 V-J model separated ophthalmopathy from stable hyperthyroidism. Blood also held most thyroid clonotypes expanded beyond 0.001.

Amplification yielded TCR beta CDR3 regions, with RNA transcripts as the source. HTBI primers were the set used in a first-round RT-PCR of the TCR CDR3. TCRdb re-analysed the multiplex PCR reads in MiXCR, keeping a single row per CDR3 protein. The profile covers about 600,000 distinct CDR3 sequences, with 14% appearing a single time and roughly 7.7% taken by the ten largest. With 5 bases removed from V and 2 bases from J, the gap between germline ends came to 16 bases. The length of the CDR3 is 16 residues. With duration under 3 months, ophthalmopathy was active: Clinical Activity Score at least 3, NOSPECS at least 4. Diagnoses rested on clinical symptoms, serum thyroxine and TRAb, thyroid ultrasound and orbital computed tomography. Concerning this clonotype itself: Its target is not known.

The sequencing input was blood. This receptor was taken from a woman between 18 and 29 years old with Graves' ophthalmopathy. The V gene is TRBV12-3 or TRBV12-4, the J gene TRBJ2-1; a possible D gene is TRBD2 (6 bases). The CDR3 nucleotides are TGTGCCAGCAGTGAGATCATAGCGGAAACCTACAATGAGCAGTTCTTC. This encodes CASSEIIAETYNEQFF.